The next 13 T cell receptor beta chains were all read from a single sample in a study of OX40 agonist ivuxolimab in advanced cancers. Repertoires were generated with immunoSEQ multiplex PCR, while TCRdb's copy carries only in-frame clones and drops some. The data show over 65,000 clones, about nine tenths seen once. This specimen consisted of CD4+ or CD8+ T cells sorted from blood, obtained in a trial of the OX40 agonist ivuxolimab. The receptor source for this set is an adult with an advanced solid tumor such as melanoma, head and neck, liver or kidney cancer.

The chain carries TRBV19 and TRBJ2-7; D perhaps matches TRBD2 (5 bases). Germline V lookup: CDR1 LNHDA, CDR2 SQIVND (reference sequence). Between the trimmed V and J ends, which lost 2 bases and 2 bases, there was a span of 13 bases. The CDR3 spans 15 residues. The CDR3 DNA is TGTGCCAGTAGTATATTGGTTGGGAGACCCTACGAGCAGTACTTC. It translates to CASSILVGRPYEQYF.

The J gene is TRBJ1-6, the V gene TRBV28, with 8 bases aligning to TRBD1. This CDR3 contains 15 residues. The J segment lost 7 bases and the V segment lost 2 bases, leaving 4 bases of the junction unmatched. Germline CDR1 reads MDHEN; CDR2 reads SYDVKM. Here the CDR3 DNA reads TGTGCCAGCAGTTTACCCACAGGGGGGAATTCACCCCTCCACTTT. As protein: CASSLPTGGNSPLHF. The complete variable domain, with remaining parts taken from reference TRBV28 and TRBJ1-6, reads DVKVTQSSRYLVKRTGEKVFLECVQDMDHENMFWYRQDPGLGLRLIYFSYDVKMKEKGDIPEGYSVSREKKERFSLILESASTNQTSMYLCASSLPTGGNSPLHFGNGTRLTVT.

J is TRBJ1-2 and V is TRBV4-2, with a tentative D call TRBD1 (5 bases). Germline V lookup: CDR1 LGHNA, CDR2 YNFKEQ. Trimming removed 1 base from V and 4 bases from J, with 13 bases in between. This CDR3 is built from 15 residues. The CDR3: CASSQVVGDGYGYTF. The CDR3, as DNA: TGTGCCAGCAGCCAAGTAGTGGGGGATGGCTATGGCTACACCTTC.

The chain recombines TRBV10-3 with TRBJ1-1; 8 nucleotides line up with TRBD1. J was trimmed by 2 bases and V by 8 bases; bases with no gene match: 4. Germline CDR1 reads ENHRY; CDR2 reads SYGVKD. The CDR3 spans 13 residues. DNA of the CDR3: TGTGCCATCCAGGGGGCAGGTAACACTGAAGCTTTCTTT. Translated: CAIQGAGNTEAFF.

CDR3 protein: CASSPGTSSTDTQYF. The CDR3, as DNA: TGTGCCAGCAGCCCCGGGACTAGCAGCACAGATACGCAGTATTTT. The gene calls are TRBV9 and TRBJ2-3; 9 bases fit TRBD2. Looked up from germline, CDR1 is SGDLS and CDR2 is YYNGEE. The CDR3 is made up of 15 amino acids. The trim removed 4 bases at V and 0 bases at J, leaving 3 bases unmatched. Variable domain in full (rest from reference TRBV9 and TRBJ2-3): DSGVTQTPKHLITATGQRVTLRCSPRSGDLSVYWYQQSLDQGLQFLIQYYNGEERAKGNILERFSAQQFPDLHSELNLSSLELGDSALYFCASSPGTSSTDTQYFGPGTRLTVL.

The chain has TRBV11-3 and TRBJ2-1, with TRBD2 matching over 16 bases. Germline loops: CDR1 SGHNT, CDR2 YENEEA. The CDR3 is 18 amino acids. The V gene end was trimmed by 4 bases and the J gene end by 4 bases; junction bases not matched to a gene: 7. CDR3 region: CASSSGTSGGAVYNEQFF. In DNA form, the CDR3 reads TGTGCCAGCAGCTCCGGGACTAGCGGGGGGGCGGTATACAATGAGCAGTTCTTC.

V usage is TRBV5-4 and J usage is TRBJ2-3, with 8 bases lining up with TRBD2. The CDR3 contains 16 residues. With V trimmed by 4 bases and J by 5 bases, 12 bases remained unmatched. Germline V gives CDR1 SGHNT, CDR2 YYREEE (reference sequence). In DNA, the CDR3 is TGTGCCAGCAGCCCTACCTGGGCGGGAGGAATAGATACGCAGTATTTT. It translates to CASSPTWAGGIDTQYF.

CDR3 sequence: CASSPVVLAVNTGELFF. CDR3 DNA: TGTGCCAGCTCACCAGTAGTTCTAGCGGTCAACACCGGGGAGCTGTTTTTT. This chain uses TRBV18 with TRBJ2-2; 7 nucleotides line up with TRBD2. CDR1 is KGHSH, CDR2 LQKENI, per germline. V lost 2 bases, J lost 2 bases, and 8 bases stayed unmatched. The CDR3 covers 17 residues.

V gene TRBV28 combines with J gene TRBJ1-1; possibly TRBD1 for D (6 bases). From germline, CDR1 is MDHEN and CDR2 SYDVKM. The germline V and J ends were trimmed by 8 bases and 0 bases, with 19 bases remaining between them. The CDR3 totals 16 residues. Written as DNA, the CDR3 is TGTGCCAGCCGTTACCACCTCGGACAGCTGAACACTGAAGCTTTCTTT. Protein sequence: CASRYHLGQLNTEAFF.

The chain has TRBV18 and TRBJ2-1; D call uncertain. The CDR3 spans 13 residues. V was clipped by 6 bases and J by 5 bases, with 11 bases between them. CDR1 is KGHSH and CDR2 is LQKENI in the germline V gene. In nucleotides, the CDR3 is TGTGCCAGCTCCCCCGCTAGGAACAATGAGCAGTTCTTC. Protein product: CASSPARNNEQFF.

This chain links TRBV7-2 with TRBJ2-5; 8 bases align to TRBD2. Trimming at V came to 3 bases and at J to 5 bases, leaving 5 bases not matched to a gene. Germline V gene sequence: CDR1 SGHTA, CDR2 FQGNSA. This CDR3 is built from 14 residues. In DNA, the CDR3 is TGTGCCAGCAGCTTTGGCGGGGGGTTGGAGACCCAGTACTTC. It codes for CASSFGGGLETQYF.

There are a few counts of this clone. The genes are TRBV25-1 and TRBJ2-3; D perhaps matches TRBD2 (5 bases). With 5 bases removed from V and 0 bases from J, the gap between germline ends came to 12 bases. Germline-derived CDR1 and CDR2 are MGHDK and SYGVNS. The CDR3 runs to 15 residues. Here the CDR3 DNA reads TGTGCCAGCAGTAGGGTGAGCGGTAGCACAGATACGCAGTATTTT. It encodes CASSRVSGSTDTQYF.

This clone appeared a few times. The genes are TRBV5-6 and TRBJ2-5; D is ambiguous. The germline CDR1 and CDR2 sequences are SGHDT and YYEEEE. The V end lost 0 bases, the J end lost 3 bases, and 3 bases lay between the germline ends. The CDR3 loop spans 12 amino acids. CDR3 sequence (DNA): TGTGCCAGCAGCTTGGAAGAAGAGACCCAGTACTTC. Translated, it gives CASSLEEETQYF. Full variable domain (outside the CDR3, taken from reference TRBV5-6 and TRBJ2-5): DAGVTQSPTHLIKTRGQQVTLRCSPKSGHDTVSWYQQALGQGPQFIFQYYEEEERQRGNFPDRFSGHQFPNYSSELNVNALLLGDSALYLCASSLEEETQYFGPGTRLLVL.